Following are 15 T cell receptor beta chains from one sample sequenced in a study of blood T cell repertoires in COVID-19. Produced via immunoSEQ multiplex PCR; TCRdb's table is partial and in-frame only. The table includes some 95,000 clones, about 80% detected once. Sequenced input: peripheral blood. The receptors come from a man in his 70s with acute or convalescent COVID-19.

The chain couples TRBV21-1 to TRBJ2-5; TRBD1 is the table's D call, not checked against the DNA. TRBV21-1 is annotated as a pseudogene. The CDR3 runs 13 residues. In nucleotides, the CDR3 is TGTGCCAGCAGCACCCAGGGGCGGGAGACCCAGTACTTC. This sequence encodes CASSTQGRETQYF.

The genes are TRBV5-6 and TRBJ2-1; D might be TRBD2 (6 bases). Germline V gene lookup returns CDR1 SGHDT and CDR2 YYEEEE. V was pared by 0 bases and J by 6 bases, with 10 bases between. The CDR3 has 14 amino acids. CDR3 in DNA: TGTGCCAGCAGCTTGGTCCTAGCGCTCAATGAGCAGTTCTTC. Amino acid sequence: CASSLVLALNEQFF.

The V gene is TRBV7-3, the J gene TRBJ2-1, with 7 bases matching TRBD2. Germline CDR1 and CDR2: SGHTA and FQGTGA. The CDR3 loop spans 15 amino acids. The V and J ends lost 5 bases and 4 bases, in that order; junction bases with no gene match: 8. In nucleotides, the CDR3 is TGTGCCAGCAGCCCTCGGGGCGGGAGATACAATGAGCAGTTCTTC. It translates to CASSPRGGRYNEQFF.

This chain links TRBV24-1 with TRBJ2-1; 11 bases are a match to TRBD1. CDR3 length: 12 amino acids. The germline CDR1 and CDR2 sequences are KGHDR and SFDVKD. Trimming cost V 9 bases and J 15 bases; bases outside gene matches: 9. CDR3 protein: CATGSLDRGPFF. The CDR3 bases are TGTGCCACCGGGTCCCTGGACAGGGGGCCGTTCTTC.

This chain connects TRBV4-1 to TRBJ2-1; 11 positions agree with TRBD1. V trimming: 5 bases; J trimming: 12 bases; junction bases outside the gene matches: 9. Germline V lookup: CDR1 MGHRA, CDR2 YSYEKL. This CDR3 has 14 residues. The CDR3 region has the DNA TGCGCCAGCAGCTCCCGGGACAGGGGGATAGCGCAGTTCTTC. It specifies CASSSRDRGIAQFF.

The chain's CDR3 is CASSVGGTSVYTF. CDR3 DNA sequence: TGTGCCAGCAGCGTAGGAGGGACATCAGTCTACACCTTC. This chain joins TRBV9 and TRBJ1-2, with D perhaps TRBD1 (6 bases). Trimming took off 0 bases at V and 10 bases at J, with 13 bases between the two ends. Germline CDR1 is SGDLS and CDR2 is YYNGEE. The CDR3 runs to 13 residues. The full variable domain, completed using reference TRBV9 and TRBJ1-2, is DSGVTQTPKHLITATGQRVTLRCSPRSGDLSVYWYQQSLDQGLQFLIQYYNGEERAKGNILERFSAQQFPDLHSELNLSSLELGDSALYFCASSVGGTSVYTFGSGTRLTVV.

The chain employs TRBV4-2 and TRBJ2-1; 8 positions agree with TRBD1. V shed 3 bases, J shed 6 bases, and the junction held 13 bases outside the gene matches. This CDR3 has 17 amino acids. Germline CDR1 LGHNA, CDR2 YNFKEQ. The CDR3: CASSQDLTGGMGNEQFF. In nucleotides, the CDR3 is TGTGCCAGCAGCCAGGACCTAACAGGGGGTATGGGCAATGAGCAGTTCTTC.

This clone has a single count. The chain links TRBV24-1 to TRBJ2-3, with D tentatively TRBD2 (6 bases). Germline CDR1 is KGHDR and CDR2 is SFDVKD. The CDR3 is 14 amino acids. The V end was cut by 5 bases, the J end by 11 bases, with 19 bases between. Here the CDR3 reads CATSVRGRDLGQYF. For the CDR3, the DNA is TGTGCCACCAGTGTGCGGGGTCGGGACTTAGGGCAGTATTTT.

The CDR3, as DNA: TGTGCCAGCAGCTTGGCTCGGAGGGTCGCCGGGAACTCACCCCTCCACTTT. Amino acid sequence: CASSLARRVAGNSPLHF. V and J are TRBV5-6 and TRBJ1-6; D remains ambiguous. Germline CDR1 and CDR2: SGHDT and YYEEEE. The V and J ends lost 0 bases and 10 bases respectively, with 20 bases between them. The CDR3 is 17 residues long.

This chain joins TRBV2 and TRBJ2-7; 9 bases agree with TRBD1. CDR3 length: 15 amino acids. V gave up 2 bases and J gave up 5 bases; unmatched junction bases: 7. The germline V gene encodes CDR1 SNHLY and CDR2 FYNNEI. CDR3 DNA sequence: TGTGCCAGCAGTGAAACCGGGACAGGGTGGCACGAGCAGTACTTC. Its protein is CASSETGTGWHEQYF.

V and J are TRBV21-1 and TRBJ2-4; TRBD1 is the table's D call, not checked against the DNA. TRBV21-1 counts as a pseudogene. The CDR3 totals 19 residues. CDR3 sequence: CASSKGDRGEAEAKNIQYF. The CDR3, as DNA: TGTGCCAGCAGCAAAGGGGACAGGGGAGAAGCGGAGGCCAAAAACATTCAGTACTTC.

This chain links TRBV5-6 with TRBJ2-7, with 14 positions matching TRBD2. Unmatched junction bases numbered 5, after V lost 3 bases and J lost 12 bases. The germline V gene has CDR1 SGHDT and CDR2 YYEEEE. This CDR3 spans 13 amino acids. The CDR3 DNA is TGTGCCAGCAGCTCGGGACTAGCGGGAGTTCGGTACTTC. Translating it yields CASSSGLAGVRYF.

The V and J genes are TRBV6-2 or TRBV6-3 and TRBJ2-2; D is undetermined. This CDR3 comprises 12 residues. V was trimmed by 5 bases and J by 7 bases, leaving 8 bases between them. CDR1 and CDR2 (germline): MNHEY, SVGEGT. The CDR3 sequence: CASSLYHGELFF. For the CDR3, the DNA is TGTGCCAGCAGTCTATATCACGGGGAGCTGTTTTTT.

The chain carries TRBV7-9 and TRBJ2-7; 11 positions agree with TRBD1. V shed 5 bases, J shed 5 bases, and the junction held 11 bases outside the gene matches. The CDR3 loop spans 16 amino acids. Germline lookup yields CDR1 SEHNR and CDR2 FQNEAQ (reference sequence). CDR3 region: CASSPQGQGGRNEQYF. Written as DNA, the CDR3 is TGTGCCAGCAGCCCTCAGGGACAGGGGGGTCGGAACGAGCAGTACTTC. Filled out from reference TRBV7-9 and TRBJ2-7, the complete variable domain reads DTGVSQNPRHKITKRGQNVTFRCDPISEHNRLYWYRQTLGQGPEFLTYFQNEAQLEKSRLLSDRFSAERPKGSFSTLEIQRTEQGDSAMYLCASSPQGQGGRNEQYFGPGTRLTVT.

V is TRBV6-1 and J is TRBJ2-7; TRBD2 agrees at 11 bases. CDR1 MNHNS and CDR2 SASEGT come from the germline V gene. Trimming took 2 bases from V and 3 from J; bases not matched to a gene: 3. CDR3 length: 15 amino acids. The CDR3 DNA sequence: TGTGCCAGCAGTGAATGGGGGACTAGCGGCTACGAGCAGTACTTC. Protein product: CASSEWGTSGYEQYF.